The present TCR beta chain was sequenced within a study of blood T cell repertoires in COVID-19. This clone was detected only once. CDR3 length equals 17 residues. J lost 5 bases, V lost 0 bases, and 15 bases had no gene match. Germline V gene lookup returns CDR1 SQVTM and CDR2 ANQGSEA. Original processing notes: Estimated nucleated cell counts came from reference gene primer amplification. Profiled with immunoSEQ multiplex PCR; TCRdb holds only in-frame clones, not every one. The DNA gave D and trimming, while V, J and clone size come from that table. The data contain approximately 140,000 clones, around four fifths of them seen just once; the ten biggest clones take up nearly 3%.

This sequence was found in a woman aged 40-49 years with active or convalescent COVID-19. The specimen sequenced was peripheral blood. The chain uses TRBV29-1 and TRBJ2-5, with 7 bases lining up with TRBD1. Here the CDR3 reads CSVEDLLRDRVAETQYF. CDR3 bases: TGCAGCGTTGAAGATCTTCTGAGAGACAGGGTGGCGGAGACCCAGTACTTC.